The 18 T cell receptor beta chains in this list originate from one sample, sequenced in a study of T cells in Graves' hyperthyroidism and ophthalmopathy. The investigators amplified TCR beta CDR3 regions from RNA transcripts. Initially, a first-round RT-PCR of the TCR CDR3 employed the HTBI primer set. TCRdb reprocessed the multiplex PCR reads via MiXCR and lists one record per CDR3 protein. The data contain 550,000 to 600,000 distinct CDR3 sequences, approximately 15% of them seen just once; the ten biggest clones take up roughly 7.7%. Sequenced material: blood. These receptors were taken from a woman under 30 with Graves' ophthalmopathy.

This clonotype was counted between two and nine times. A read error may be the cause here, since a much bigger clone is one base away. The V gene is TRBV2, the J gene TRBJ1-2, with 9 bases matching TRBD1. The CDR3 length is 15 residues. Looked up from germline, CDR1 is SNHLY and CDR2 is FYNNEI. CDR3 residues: CASRDPTGGNYGHTF. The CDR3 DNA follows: TGTGCCAGCAGGGACCCTACAGGGGGCAACTATGGCCACACCTTC.

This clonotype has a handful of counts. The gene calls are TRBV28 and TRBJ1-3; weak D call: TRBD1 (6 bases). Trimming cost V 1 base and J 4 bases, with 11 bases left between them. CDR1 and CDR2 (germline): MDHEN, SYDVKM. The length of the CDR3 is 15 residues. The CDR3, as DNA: TGTGCCAGCAGTTTATCTGGCAGGGGAGGAAACACCATATATTTT. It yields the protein CASSLSGRGGNTIYF.

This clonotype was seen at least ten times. The CDR3 nucleotides read TGTGCCAGCAGTTTAGATCCATTCCAAGAGACCCAGTACTTC. Translation gives CASSLDPFQETQYF. The chain combines TRBV12-3 or TRBV12-4 with TRBJ2-5; unclear D gene. CDR3 length: 14 residues. V lost 1 base and J 1 base, leaving 7 bases between the germline ends.

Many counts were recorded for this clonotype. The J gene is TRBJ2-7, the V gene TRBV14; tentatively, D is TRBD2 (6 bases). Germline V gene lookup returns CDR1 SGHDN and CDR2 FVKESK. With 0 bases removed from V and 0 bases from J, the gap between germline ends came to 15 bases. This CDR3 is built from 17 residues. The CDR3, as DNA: TGTGCCAGCAGCCAAGAGGCGGTGGCGGGACGCTCCTACGAGCAGTACTTC. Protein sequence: CASSQEAVAGRSYEQYF. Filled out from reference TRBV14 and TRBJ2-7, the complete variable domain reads EAGVTQFPSHSVIEKGQTVTLRCDPISGHDNLYWYRRVMGKEIKFLLHFVKESKQDESGMPNNRFLAERTGGTYSTLKVQPAELEDSGVYFCASSQEAVAGRSYEQYFGPGTRLTVT.

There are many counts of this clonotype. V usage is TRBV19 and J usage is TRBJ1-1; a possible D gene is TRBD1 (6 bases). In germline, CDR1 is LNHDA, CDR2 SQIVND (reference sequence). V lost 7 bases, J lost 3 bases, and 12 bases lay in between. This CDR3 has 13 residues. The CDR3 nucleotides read TGTGCCAGTATTCTACAGGGATACACTGAAGCTTTCTTT. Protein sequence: CASILQGYTEAFF. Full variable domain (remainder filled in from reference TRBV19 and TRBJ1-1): DGGITQSPKYLFRKEGQNVTLSCEQNLNHDAMYWYRQDPGQGLRLIYYSQIVNDFQKGDIAEGYSVSREKKESFPLTVTSAQKNPTAFYLCASILQGYTEAFFGQGTRLTVV.

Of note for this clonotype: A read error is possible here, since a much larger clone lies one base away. CDR3 sequence: CVSGSSGSSDEQFF. CDR3 coding DNA: TGTGTCAGCGGGTCTAGCGGGAGTAGCGATGAGCAGTTCTTC. The rearrangement links TRBV6-1 to TRBJ2-1, with 10 nucleotides matching TRBD2. This CDR3 spans 14 amino acids. Germline V gene data show CDR1 as MNHNS and CDR2 as SASEGT.

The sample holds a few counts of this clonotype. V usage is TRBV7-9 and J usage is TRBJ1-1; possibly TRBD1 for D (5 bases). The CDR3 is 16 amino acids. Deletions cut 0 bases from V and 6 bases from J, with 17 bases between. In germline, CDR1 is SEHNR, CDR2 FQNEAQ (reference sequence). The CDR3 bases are TGTGCCAGCAGCTTAGCCCTCTTGACCCGAGGGGCTGAAGCTTTCTTT. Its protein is CASSLALLTRGAEAFF.

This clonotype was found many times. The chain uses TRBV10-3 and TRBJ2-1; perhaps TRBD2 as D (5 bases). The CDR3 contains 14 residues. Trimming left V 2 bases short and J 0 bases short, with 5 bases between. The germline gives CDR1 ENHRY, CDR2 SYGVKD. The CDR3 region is CAISERGSYNEQFF. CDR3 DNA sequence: TGTGCCATCAGTGAGCGGGGCTCCTACAATGAGCAGTTCTTC.

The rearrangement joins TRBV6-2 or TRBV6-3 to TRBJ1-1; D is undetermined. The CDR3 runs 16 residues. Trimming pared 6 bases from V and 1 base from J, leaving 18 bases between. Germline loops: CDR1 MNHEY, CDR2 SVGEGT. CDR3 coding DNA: TGTGCCAGCAGCTCAGGCACCGGACTGGAGAACACTGAAGCTTTCTTT. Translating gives CASSSGTGLENTEAFF.

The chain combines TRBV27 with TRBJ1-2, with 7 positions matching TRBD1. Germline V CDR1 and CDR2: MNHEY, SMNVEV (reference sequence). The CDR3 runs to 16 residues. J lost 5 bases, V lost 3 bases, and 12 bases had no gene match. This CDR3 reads CASSFDRDPVQYGYTF. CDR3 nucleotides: TGTGCCAGCAGTTTCGACAGGGATCCAGTCCAATATGGCTACACCTTC.

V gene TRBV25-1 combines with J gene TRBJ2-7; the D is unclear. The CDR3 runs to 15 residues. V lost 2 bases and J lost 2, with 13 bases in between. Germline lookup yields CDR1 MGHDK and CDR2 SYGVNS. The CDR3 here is CASSEGPVGPYEQYF. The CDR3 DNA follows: TGTGCCAGCAGTGAAGGCCCAGTGGGCCCCTACGAGCAGTACTTC.

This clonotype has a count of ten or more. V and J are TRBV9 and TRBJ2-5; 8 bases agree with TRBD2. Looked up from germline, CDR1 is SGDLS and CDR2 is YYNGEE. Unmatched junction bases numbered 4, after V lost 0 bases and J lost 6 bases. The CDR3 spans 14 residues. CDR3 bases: TGTGCCAGCAGCGTAGCGGGAGGGCCCCAGACCCAGTACTTC. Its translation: CASSVAGGPQTQYF.

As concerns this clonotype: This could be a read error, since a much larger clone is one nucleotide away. The CDR3 sequence: CASSLAGTEEAQYF. As DNA, the CDR3 is TGTGCCAGCAGCTTAGCAGGGACAGAAGAGGCCCAGTACTTC. The chain is built from TRBV7-6 and TRBJ2-5; the match to TRBD1 covers 7 bases. Germline CDR1 is SGHVS and CDR2 is FNYEAQ. The CDR3 extends over 14 amino acids.

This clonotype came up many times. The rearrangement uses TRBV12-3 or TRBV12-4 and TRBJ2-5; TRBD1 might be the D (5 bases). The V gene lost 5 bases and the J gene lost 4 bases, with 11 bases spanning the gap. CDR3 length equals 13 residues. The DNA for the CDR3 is TGTGCCAGCAGTCCTGGACAATCAGAGACCCAGTACTTC. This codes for CASSPGQSETQYF.

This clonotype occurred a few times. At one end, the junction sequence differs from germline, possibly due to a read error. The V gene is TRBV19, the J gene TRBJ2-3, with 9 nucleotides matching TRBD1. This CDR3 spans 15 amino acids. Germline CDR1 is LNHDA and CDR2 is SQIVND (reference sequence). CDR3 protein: CAGSLTGTGHDTQYF. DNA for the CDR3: TGTGCCGGTAGTCTCACCGGGACAGGGCACGATACGCAGTATTTT.

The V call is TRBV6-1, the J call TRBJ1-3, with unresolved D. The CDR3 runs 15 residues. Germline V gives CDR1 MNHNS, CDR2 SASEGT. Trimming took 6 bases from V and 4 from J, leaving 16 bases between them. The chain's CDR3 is CASRIQEGPGNTIYF. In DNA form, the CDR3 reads TGTGCCAGCAGGATCCAGGAAGGGCCCGGAAACACCATATATTTT.

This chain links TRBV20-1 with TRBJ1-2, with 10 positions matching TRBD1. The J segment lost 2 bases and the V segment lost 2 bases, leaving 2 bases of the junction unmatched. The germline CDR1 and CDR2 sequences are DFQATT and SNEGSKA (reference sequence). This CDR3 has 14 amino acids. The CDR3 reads CSARRDRGNYGYTF. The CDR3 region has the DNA TGCAGTGCTAGACGGGACAGGGGCAACTATGGCTACACCTTC.

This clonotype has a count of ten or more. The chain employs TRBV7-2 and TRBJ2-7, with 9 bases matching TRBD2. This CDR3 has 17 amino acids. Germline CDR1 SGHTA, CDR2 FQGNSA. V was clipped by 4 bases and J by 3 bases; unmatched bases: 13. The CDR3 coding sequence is TGTGCCAGCAGCTCCCCTGGGGCTAGCGGGACTGGCTACGAGCAGTACTTC. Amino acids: CASSSPGASGTGYEQYF.